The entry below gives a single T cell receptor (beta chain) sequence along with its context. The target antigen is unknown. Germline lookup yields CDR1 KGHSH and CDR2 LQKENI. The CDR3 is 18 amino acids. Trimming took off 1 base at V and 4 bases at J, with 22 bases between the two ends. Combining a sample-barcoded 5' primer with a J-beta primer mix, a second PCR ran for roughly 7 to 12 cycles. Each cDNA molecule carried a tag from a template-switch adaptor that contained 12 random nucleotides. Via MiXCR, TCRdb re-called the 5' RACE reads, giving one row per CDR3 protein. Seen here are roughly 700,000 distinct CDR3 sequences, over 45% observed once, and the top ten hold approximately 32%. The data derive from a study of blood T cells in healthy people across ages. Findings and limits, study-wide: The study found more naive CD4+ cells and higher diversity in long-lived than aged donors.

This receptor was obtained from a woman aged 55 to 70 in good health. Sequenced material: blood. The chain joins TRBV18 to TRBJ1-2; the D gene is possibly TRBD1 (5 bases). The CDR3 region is CASSPLSTSGTVIYGYTF. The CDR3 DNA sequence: TGTGCCAGCTCACCACTCTCAACTTCCGGGACGGTGATCTATGGCTACACCTTC.